Reported below is one TCR beta chain. The data were obtained in a study of T cell changes during pregnancy in multiple sclerosis. Germline CDR1 and CDR2: MNHEY and SMNVEV (reference sequence). The V and J ends lost 2 bases and 5 bases respectively, with 17 bases between them. The CDR3 consists of 16 residues. Data came from immunoSEQ multiplex PCR; TCRdb stores just in-frame clones and leaves some out. Of some 80,000 clones listed, more than 80% are singletons. The specimen was peripheral blood, collected in the first trimester of pregnancy. This chain links TRBV27 with TRBJ2-3; possibly TRBD1 for D (7 bases). This TCR was sampled from a female donor in good health, enrolled as a control in a pregnancy study. CDR3 region: CASSLRGRGVGDTQYF. DNA of the CDR3: TGTGCCAGCAGTTTAAGGGGCAGGGGGGTAGGAGATACGCAGTATTTT.